This TCR beta chain was documented in a study of blood T cell repertoires in COVID-19. The CDR3 is 17 residues long. V lost 4 bases to trimming and J lost 0 bases, with 19 bases between them. Germline V gene sequence: CDR1 SGHAT, CDR2 FQNNGV. The repertoire was sequenced with immunoSEQ multiplex PCR; TCRdb's copy has only in-frame clones and lacks some. The sample shows 54,000 or so clones, about four fifths of them seen only once. V is TRBV11-2 and J is TRBJ2-7; D possibly corresponds to TRBD1 (6 bases). The sequence derives from an elderly woman with acute or convalescent COVID-19. The sequencing input was peripheral blood. In DNA, the CDR3 is TGTGCCAGCAGCTCGATCCGCTGGACAGCCAGCTCCTACGAGCAGTACTTC. Its translation: CASSSIRWTASSYEQYF.